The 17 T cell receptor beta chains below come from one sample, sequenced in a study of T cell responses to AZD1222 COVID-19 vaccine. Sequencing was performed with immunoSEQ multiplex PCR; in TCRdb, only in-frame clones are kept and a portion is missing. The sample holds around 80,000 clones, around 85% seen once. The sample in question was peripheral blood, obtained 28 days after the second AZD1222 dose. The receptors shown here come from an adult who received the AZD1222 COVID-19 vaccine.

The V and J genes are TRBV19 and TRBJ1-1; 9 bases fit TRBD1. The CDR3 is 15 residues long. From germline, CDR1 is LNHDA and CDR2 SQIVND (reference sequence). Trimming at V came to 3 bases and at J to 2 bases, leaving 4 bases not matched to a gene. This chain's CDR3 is CASSMTGGINTEAFF. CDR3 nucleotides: TGTGCCAGTAGTATGACAGGGGGTATAAACACTGAAGCTTTCTTT.

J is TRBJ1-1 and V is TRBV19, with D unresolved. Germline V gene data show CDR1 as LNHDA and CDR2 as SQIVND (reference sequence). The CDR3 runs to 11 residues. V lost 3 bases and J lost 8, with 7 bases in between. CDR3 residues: CASSIGLEAFF. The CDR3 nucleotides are TGTGCCAGTAGTATTGGGCTCGAAGCTTTCTTT.

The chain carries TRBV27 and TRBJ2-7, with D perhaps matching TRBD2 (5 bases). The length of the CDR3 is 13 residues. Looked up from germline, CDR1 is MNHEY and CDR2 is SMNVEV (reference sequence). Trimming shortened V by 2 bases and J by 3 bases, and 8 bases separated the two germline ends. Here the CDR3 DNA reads TGTGCCAGCAGTTTAAGGGAGAACTACGAGCAGTACTTC. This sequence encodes CASSLRENYEQYF.

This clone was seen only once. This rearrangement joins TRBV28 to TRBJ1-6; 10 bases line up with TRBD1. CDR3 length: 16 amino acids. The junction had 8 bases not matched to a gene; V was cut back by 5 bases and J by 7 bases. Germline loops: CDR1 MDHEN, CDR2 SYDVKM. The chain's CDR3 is CASSADRGFINSPLHF. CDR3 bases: TGTGCCAGCAGTGCGGACAGGGGGTTTATAAATTCACCCCTCCACTTT.

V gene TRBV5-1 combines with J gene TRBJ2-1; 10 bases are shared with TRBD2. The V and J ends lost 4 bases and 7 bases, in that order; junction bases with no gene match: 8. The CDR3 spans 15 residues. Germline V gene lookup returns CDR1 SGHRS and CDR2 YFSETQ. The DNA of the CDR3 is TGCGCCAGCAGCCCTCTAGCGGGGGACGTTAATGAGCAGTTCTTC. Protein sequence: CASSPLAGDVNEQFF. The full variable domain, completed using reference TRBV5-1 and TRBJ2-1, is KAGVTQTPRYLIKTRGQQVTLSCSPISGHRSVSWYQQTPGQGLQFLFEYFSETQRNKGNFPGRFSGRQFSNSRSEMNVSTLELGDSALYLCASSPLAGDVNEQFFGPGTRLTVL.

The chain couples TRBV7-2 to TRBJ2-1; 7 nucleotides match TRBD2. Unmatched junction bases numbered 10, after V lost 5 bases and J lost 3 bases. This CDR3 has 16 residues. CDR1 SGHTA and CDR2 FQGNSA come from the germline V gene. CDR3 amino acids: CASSPLGAGDYNEQFF. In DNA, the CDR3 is TGTGCCAGCAGCCCACTAGGGGCGGGAGACTACAATGAGCAGTTCTTC. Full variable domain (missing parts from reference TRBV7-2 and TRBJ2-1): GAGVSQSPSNKVTEKGKDVELRCDPISGHTALYWYRQSLGQGLEFLIYFQGNSAPDKSGLPSDRFSAERTGGSVSTLTIQRTQQEDSAVYLCASSPLGAGDYNEQFFGPGTRLTVL.

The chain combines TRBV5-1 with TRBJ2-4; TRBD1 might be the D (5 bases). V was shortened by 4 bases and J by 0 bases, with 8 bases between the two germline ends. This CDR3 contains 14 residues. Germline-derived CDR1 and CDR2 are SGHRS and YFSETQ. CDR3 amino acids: CASSPQGAKNIQYF. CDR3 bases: TGCGCCAGCAGCCCCCAGGGAGCCAAAAACATTCAGTACTTC. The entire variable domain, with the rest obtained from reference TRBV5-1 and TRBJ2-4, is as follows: KAGVTQTPRYLIKTRGQQVTLSCSPISGHRSVSWYQQTPGQGLQFLFEYFSETQRNKGNFPGRFSGRQFSNSRSEMNVSTLELGDSALYLCASSPQGAKNIQYFGAGTRLSVL.

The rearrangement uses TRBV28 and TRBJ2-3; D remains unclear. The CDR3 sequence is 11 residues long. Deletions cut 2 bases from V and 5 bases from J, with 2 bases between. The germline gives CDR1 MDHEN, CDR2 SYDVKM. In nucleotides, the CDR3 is TGTGCCAGCAGTTTAATAGATACGCAGTATTTT. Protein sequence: CASSLIDTQYF.

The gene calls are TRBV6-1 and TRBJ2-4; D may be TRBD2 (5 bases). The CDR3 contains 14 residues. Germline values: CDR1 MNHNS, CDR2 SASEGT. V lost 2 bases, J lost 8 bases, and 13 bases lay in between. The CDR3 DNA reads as TGTGCCAGCAGTGAATTAGCAGACGGGGACATTCAGTACTTC. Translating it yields CASSELADGDIQYF.

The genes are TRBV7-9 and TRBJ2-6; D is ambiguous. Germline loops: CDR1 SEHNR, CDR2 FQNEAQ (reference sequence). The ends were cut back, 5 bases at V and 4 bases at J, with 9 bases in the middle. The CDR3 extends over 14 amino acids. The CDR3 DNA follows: TGTGCCAGCAGCCATTCAGCAGGGGCCAACGTCCTGACTTTC. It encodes CASSHSAGANVLTF.

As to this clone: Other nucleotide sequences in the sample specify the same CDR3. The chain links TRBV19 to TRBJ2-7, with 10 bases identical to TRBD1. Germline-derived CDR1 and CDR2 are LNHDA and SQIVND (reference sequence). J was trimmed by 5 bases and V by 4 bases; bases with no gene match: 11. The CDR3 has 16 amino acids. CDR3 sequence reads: CASSRTGGISNDEQYF. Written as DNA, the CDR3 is TGTGCCAGTAGTAGGACAGGGGGGATATCTAATGACGAGCAGTACTTC.

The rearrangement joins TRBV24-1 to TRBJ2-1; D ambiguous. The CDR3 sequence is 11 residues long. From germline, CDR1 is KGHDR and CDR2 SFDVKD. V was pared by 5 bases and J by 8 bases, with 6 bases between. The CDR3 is CATSGRDEQFF. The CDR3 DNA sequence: TGTGCCACCAGTGGCCGGGATGAGCAGTTCTTC.

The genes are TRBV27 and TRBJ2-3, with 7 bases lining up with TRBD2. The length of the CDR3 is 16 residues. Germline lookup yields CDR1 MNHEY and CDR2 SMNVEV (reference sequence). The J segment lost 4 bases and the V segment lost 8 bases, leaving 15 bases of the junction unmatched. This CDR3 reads CASSPWMGGWADTQYF. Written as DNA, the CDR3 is TGTGCCAGCTCGCCCTGGATGGGGGGGTGGGCAGATACGCAGTATTTT.

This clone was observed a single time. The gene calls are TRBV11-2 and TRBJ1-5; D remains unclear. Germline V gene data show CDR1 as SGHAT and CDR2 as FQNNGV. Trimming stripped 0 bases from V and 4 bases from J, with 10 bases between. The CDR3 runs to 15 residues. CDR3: CASSLDPGQNQPQHF. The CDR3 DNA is TGTGCCAGCAGCTTAGATCCCGGGCAGAATCAGCCCCAGCATTTT. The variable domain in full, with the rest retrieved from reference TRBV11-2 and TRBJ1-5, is EAGVAQSPRYKIIEKRQSVAFWCNPISGHATLYWYQQILGQGPKLLIQFQNNGVVDDSQLPKDRFSAERLKGVDSTLKIQPAKLEDSAVYLCASSLDPGQNQPQHFGDGTRLSIL.

CDR3 coding DNA: TGTGCCAGCAGCCCCCCTGGCGGGGGGGCCTACGAGCAGTACTTC. It translates to CASSPPGGGAYEQYF. This sequence joins TRBV3-1 (or the pseudogene TRBV3-2) and TRBJ2-7; 9 bases agree with TRBD2. This CDR3 region has 15 residues. CDR1 is LGHDT, CDR2 YNNKEL, per germline (reference sequence). After removal of 4 bases from V and 2 bases from J, the junction contained 6 bases not matched to a gene.

The CDR3 DNA reads as TGCGCCAGCAGCTTGGATAATAGGGGACGAGGTGAAAAACTGTTTTTT. This translates into CASSLDNRGRGEKLFF. This chain connects TRBV5-1 to TRBJ1-4, with D tentatively TRBD1 (5 bases). The ends were cut back, 0 bases at V and 7 bases at J, with 16 bases in the middle. Germline values: CDR1 SGHRS, CDR2 YFSETQ. This CDR3 has 16 amino acids.

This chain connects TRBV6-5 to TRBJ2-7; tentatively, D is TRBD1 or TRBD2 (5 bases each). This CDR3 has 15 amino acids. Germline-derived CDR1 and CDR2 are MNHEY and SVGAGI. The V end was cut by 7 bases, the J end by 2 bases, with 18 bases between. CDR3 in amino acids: CASNERGPRAYEQYF. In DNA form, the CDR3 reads TGTGCCAGCAACGAAAGGGGACCGCGCGCCTACGAGCAGTACTTC.